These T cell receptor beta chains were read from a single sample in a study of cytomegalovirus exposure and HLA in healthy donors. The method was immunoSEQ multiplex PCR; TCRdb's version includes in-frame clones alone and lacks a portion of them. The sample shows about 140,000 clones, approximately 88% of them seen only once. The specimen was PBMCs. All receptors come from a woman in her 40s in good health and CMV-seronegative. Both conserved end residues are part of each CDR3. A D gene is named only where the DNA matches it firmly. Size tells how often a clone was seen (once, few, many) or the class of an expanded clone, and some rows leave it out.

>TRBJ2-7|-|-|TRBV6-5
CASSYNRVEQYF
TGTGCCAGCAGTTACAACAGGGTCGAGCAGTACTTC
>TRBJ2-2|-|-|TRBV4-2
CASSQMKDILNPGELFF
TGTGCCAGCAGCCAGATGAAGGACATCCTTAATCCCGGGGAGCTGTTTTTT
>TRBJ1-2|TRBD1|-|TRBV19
CASSTGTAFYGYTF
TGTGCCAGTAGTACCGGGACAGCGTTCTATGGCTACACCTTC
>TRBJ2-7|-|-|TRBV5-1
CASSFYSSYEQYF
TGCGCCAGCAGCTTCTACAGCTCCTACGAGCAGTACTTC
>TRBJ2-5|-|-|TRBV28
CASSGETQYF
TGTGCCAGCAGCGGTGAGACCCAGTACTTC
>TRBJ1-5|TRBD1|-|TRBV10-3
CAMGQLNQPQHF
TGTGCCATGGGACAGCTAAATCAGCCCCAGCATTTT
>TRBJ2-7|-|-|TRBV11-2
CASSHGPEGTSYEQYF
TGTGCCAGCAGCCATGGCCCGGAGGGGACCTCCTACGAGCAGTACTTC
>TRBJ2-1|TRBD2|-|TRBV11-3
CASSPGTSVNNEQFF
TGTGCCAGCAGCCCCGGGACTAGCGTTAACAATGAGCAGTTCTTC
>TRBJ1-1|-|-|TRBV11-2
CATGGQLNTEAFF
TGTGCCACCGGCGGGCAGCTGAACACTGAAGCTTTCTTT
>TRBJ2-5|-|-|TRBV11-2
CASSLVPIRETQYF
TGTGCCAGCAGCTTAGTTCCGATTCGGGAGACCCAGTACTTC
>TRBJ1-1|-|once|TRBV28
CASSLIRGTEAFF
TGTGCCAGCAGTCTTATCAGGGGAACCGAAGCTTTCTTT
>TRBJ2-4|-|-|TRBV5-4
CASSGAGTQKNIQYF
TGTGCCAGCAGCGGTGCCGGGACACAGAAAAACATTCAGTACTTC
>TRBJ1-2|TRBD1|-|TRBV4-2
CASSHPLTGVYGYTF
TGTGCCAGCAGCCATCCCCTGACAGGGGTGTATGGCTACACCTTC
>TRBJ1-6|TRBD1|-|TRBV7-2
CASSLLGQSLSPLHF
TGTGCCAGCAGCTTACTGGGACAGAGCCTTTCACCCCTCCACTTT
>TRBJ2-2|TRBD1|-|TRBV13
CASSQGTVTGELFF
TGTGCCAGCAGCCAGGGGACAGTCACCGGGGAGCTGTTTTTT
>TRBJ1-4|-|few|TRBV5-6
CASSLRQGNEKLFF
TGTGCCAGCAGCTTGAGGCAGGGGAATGAAAAACTGTTTTTT
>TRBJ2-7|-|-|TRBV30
CAWSSPSRVGYEQYF
TGTGCCTGGAGTTCCCCCAGCAGGGTAGGTTACGAGCAGTACTTC
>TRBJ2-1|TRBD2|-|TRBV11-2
CASSLGLAGSNEQFF
TGTGCCAGCAGCTTAGGGCTAGCGGGGAGCAATGAGCAGTTCTTC
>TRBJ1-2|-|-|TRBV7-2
CASSASYGYTF
TGTGCCAGCAGCGCCAGTTATGGCTACACCTTC
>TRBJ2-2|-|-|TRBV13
CASSLIAYTGELFF
TGTGCCAGCAGCCTAATTGCGTATACCGGGGAGCTGTTTTTT
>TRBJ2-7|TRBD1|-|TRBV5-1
CASSEGQLYEQYF
TGCGCCAGCAGCGAGGGACAGCTGTACGAGCAGTACTTC
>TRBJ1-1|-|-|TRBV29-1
CSVKWGLNTEAFF
TGCAGCGTTAAGTGGGGCCTGAACACTGAAGCTTTCTTT
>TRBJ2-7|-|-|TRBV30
CAWSPGINSYEQYF
TGTGCCTGGAGTCCCGGGATTAACTCCTACGAGCAGTACTTC
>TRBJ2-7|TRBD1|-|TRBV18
CASSRDRLNSYEQYF
TGTGCCAGCTCACGGGACAGGCTTAACTCCTACGAGCAGTACTTC
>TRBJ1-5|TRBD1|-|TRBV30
CAWSVEGAAFNQPQHF
TGTGCCTGGAGTGTAGAGGGGGCCGCGTTCAATCAGCCCCAGCATTTT
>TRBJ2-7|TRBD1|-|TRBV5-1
CASSLRDRGQGEQYF
TGCGCCAGCAGCTTGCGGGACAGGGGGCAGGGCGAGCAGTACTTC
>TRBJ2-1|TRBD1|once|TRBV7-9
CASSLGTGGLYEQFF
TGTGCCAGCAGCTTAGGGACAGGGGGCTTATATGAGCAGTTCTTC
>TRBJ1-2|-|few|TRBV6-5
CASSYQDTPNYGYTF
TGTGCCAGCAGCTATCAGGACACCCCTAACTATGGCTACACCTTC
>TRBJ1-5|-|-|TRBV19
CASSSDSAYQPQHF
TGTGCCAGTAGTTCGGACAGCGCCTATCAGCCCCAGCATTTT
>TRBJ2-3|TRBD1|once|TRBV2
CATARDRVTDTQYF
TGTGCCACCGCCCGGGACAGGGTCACAGATACGCAGTATTTT
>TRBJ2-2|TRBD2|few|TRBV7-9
CASSVSGANTGELFF
TGTGCCAGCAGCGTCAGCGGGGCGAACACTGGGGAGCTGTTTTTT
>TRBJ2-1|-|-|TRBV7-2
CASSLKLEHEQFF
TGTGCCAGCAGCTTAAAACTAGAACATGAGCAGTTCTTC
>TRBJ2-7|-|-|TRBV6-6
CASSYLTGTVSYEQYF
TGTGCCAGCAGTTACCTGACAGGCACCGTTTCCTACGAGCAGTACTTC
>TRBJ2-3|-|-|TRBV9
CASSVLTSTDTQYF
TGTGCCAGCAGCGTTCTAACTAGCACAGATACGCAGTATTTT
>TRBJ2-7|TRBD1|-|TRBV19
CASSLWTGGNEQYF
TGTGCCAGTAGTTTGTGGACAGGGGGGAACGAGCAGTACTTC
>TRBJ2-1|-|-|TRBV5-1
CASSQPGSYEPNEQFF
TGCGCCAGCAGCCAGCCCGGGTCCTACGAACCCAATGAGCAGTTCTTC
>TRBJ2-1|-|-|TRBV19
CATHATRTRKYNEQFF
TGTGCCACCCACGCGACTCGGACTCGCAAATACAATGAGCAGTTCTTC
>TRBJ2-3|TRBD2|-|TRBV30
CAWSGGRGNTDTQYF
TGTGCCTGGAGTGGCGGGAGAGGGAACACAGATACGCAGTATTTT
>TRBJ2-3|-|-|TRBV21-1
CASSSEQRLVPDTQYF
TGTGCCAGCAGCTCCGAACAGCGGTTGGTCCCAGATACGCAGTATTTT
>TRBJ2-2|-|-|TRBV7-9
CASRNSAAGELFF
TGTGCCAGCAGGAATAGCGCGGCCGGGGAGCTGTTTTTT
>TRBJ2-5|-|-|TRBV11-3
CASSLRGREETQYF
TGTGCCAGCAGCCTCCGGGGTAGGGAAGAGACCCAGTACTTC
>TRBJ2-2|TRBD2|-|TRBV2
CASRGLGSGRVDTGELFF
TGTGCCAGCAGGGGCCTAGGGAGCGGGAGGGTCGACACCGGGGAGCTGTTTTTT
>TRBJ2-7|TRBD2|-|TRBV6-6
CASSYSRTSGYEQYF
TGTGCCAGCAGTTACTCAAGGACTAGCGGCTACGAGCAGTACTTC
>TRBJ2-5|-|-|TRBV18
CASSPVSVQETQYF
TGTGCCAGCTCACCGGTGTCGGTACAAGAGACCCAGTACTTC
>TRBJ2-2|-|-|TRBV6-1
CASSELQGGTGELFF
TGTGCCAGCAGTGAACTCCAGGGGGGCACCGGGGAGCTGTTTTTT
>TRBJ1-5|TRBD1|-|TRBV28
CASRTGVNQPQHF
TGTGCCAGCAGAACAGGGGTGAATCAGCCCCAGCATTTT
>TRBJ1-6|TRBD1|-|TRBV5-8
CASSDLGLGGNSPLHF
TGTGCCAGCAGCGATTTAGGGTTAGGGGGCAATTCACCCCTCCACTTT
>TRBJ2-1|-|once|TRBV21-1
CATPSEDRVPPNEQFF
TGTGCCACCCCGTCGGAGGACAGGGTCCCCCCCAATGAGCAGTTCTTC
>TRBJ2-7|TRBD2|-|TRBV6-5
CASKRGTSGSYEQYF
TGTGCCAGCAAAAGGGGGACTAGCGGTTCCTACGAGCAGTACTTC
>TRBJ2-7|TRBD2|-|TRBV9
CASSVRGGAQMTYEQYF
TGTGCCAGCAGCGTACGGGGGGGGGCCCAAATGACCTACGAGCAGTACTTC
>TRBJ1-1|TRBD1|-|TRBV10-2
CASSESGGIAEAFF
TGCGCCAGCAGTGAGTCAGGGGGCATCGCTGAAGCTTTCTTT